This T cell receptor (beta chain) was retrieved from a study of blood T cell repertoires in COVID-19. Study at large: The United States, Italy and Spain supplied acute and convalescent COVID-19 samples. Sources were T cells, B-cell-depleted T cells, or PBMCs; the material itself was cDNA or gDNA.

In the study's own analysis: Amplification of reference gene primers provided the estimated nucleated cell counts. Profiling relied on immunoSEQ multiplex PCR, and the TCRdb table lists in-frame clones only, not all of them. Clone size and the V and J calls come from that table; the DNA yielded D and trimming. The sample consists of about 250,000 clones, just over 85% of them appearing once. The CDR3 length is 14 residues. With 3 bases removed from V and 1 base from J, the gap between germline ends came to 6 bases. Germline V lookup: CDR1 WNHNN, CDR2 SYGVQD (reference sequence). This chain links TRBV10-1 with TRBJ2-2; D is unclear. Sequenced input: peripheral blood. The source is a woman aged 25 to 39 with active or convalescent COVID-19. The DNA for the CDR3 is TGCGCCAGCAGTGAAAACAAGAACACCGGGGAGCTGTTTTTT. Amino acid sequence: CASSENKNTGELFF.